This TCR beta chain is from a study of control samples from healthy donors and cancer patients (dated by TCRdb to about 2020). The germline V gene provides CDR1 SGHTS and CDR2 YDEGEE. V drops 8 bases and J drops 3 bases, leaving 23 bases in between. The CDR3 measures 16 amino acids from cysteine to phenylalanine. Here the CDR3 DNA is all that survives: 48 bases in frame from base 1. The library was produced with the immunoSEQ multiplex PCR assay. The source is immuneACCESS, and TCRdb retained only in-frame sequences with V and J called. Part of the clones is not carried over; for the studies checked, unresolved V genes explain less than half of this, and the remainder is unexplained. For this sample there are some 120,000 clones; more than 70% appear just once. Approximately 2.2% of the sample is held by the ten biggest clonotypes. Remarks on this clone: Its binding antigen is unknown. Base qualities were left out, and no much larger clone turns up one base away.

Sequencing input: blood. The chain employs TRBV5-8 and TRBJ1-1; the D region possibly corresponds to TRBD1 (6 bases align). This sequence originates from a woman in her 70s in good health. CDR3 loop: CASPWGAGMRDTEAFF. The DNA reads TGTGCCAGTCCATGGGGGGCCGGGATGCGGGACACTGAAGCTTTCTTT.